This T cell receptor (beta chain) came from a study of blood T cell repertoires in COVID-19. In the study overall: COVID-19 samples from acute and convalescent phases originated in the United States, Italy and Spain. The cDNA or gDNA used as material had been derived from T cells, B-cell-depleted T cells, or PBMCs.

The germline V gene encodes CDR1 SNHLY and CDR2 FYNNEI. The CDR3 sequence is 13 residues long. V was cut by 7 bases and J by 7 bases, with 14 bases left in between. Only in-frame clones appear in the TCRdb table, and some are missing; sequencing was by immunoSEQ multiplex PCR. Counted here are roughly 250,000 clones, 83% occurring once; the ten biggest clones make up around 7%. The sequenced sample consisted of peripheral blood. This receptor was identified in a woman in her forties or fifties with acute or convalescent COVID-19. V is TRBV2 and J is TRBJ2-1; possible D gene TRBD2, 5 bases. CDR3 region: CASTRERENEQFF. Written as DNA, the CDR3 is TGTGCCAGCACTCGGGAAAGGGAGAATGAGCAGTTCTTC.